This TCR beta chain was documented in a study of blood T cells in healthy people across ages. Per germline, CDR1 LGHNA and CDR2 YSLEER. The germline V and J ends were trimmed by 2 bases and 2 bases, with 12 bases remaining between them. The CDR3 contains 15 residues. A J-beta primer mix and a sample-barcoded 5' primer were used in a second PCR of roughly 6 to 12 cycles. The template-switch adaptor was a 5' adaptor with 12 random nucleotides. It tagged each cDNA molecule. TCRdb reprocessed the 5' RACE reads with MiXCR, giving one entry per CDR3 protein. This repertoire shows about 1.4 million distinct CDR3 sequences, 55% to 75% found once; its top ten account for about 6.7%. Healthy individuals of Caucasian origin from Russia, aged 6 to 90, served as donors. This clonotype was observed once.

The TCR sequence derives from a man aged 18 to 29 in good health. The rearrangement uses TRBV4-3 and TRBJ1-2, with D perhaps TRBD1 (5 bases). Sequencing input: blood. In DNA form, the CDR3 reads TGCGCCAGCAGCCAAAGATGGGGGACCAACTATGGCTACACCTTC. Translating it yields CASSQRWGTNYGYTF.